In this sample, the clone carrying this T cell receptor beta chain turned up once. Its antigen is unidentified. The study sampled blood at baseline, cycle 4 day 1, and cycle 7 day 1. Per the germline V gene, CDR1 is SGHRS and CDR2 is YFSETQ. The CDR3 length is 15 residues. Trimming took 7 bases from V and 1 from J; bases not matched to a gene: 5. This specimen comes from a study of OX40 agonist ivuxolimab in advanced cancers. Profiling relied on immunoSEQ multiplex PCR, and the TCRdb table lists in-frame clones only, not all of them. Here the sample spans about 21,000 clones, 85% to 90% being singletons. General study results and limits: By week 6 at 0.1 to 3.0 mg/kg, blood CD4+ and CD8+ T cells had expanded clonally.

This sequence was found in an adult with an advanced solid tumor such as melanoma, head and neck, liver or kidney cancer. The gene calls are TRBV5-1 and TRBJ2-6, with 7 bases lining up with TRBD2. Here the sequenced sample was CD4+ or CD8+ T cells sorted from blood, taken in a trial of the OX40 agonist ivuxolimab. DNA for the CDR3: TGCGCCAGCGGACTAGATATTTCTGGGGCCAACGTCCTGACTTTC. This translates into CASGLDISGANVLTF.